These 8 T cell receptor beta chains were sequenced from one sample in a study of blood T cell repertoires in COVID-19. Data came from immunoSEQ multiplex PCR; TCRdb stores just in-frame clones and leaves some out. The data contain roughly 200,000 clones, around 82% of them singletons. The sample consisted of peripheral blood. Every receptor here comes from a man in his fifties or sixties with active or convalescent COVID-19.

The rearrangement links TRBV2 to TRBJ2-2; D is perhaps TRBD1 (6 bases). CDR1 and CDR2 (germline): SNHLY, FYNNEI. The CDR3 loop spans 15 amino acids. V shed 6 bases and J shed 2 bases, with 13 bases lying between them. The CDR3 sequence is CASSGQRPNTGELFF. The CDR3, as DNA: TGTGCCAGCAGCGGACAGAGGCCCAACACCGGGGAGCTGTTTTTT.

This sequence joins TRBV7-8 and TRBJ2-5; 14 positions agree with TRBD2. CDR1 is SGHVS, CDR2 FQNEAQ, per germline. Germline trimming cut 1 base from V and 0 bases from J; bases unmatched to any gene: 4. CDR3 length equals 18 residues. CDR3 sequence reads: CASSLVRTSGGYQETQYF. The CDR3 DNA sequence: TGTGCCAGCAGCTTAGTCCGGACTAGCGGGGGGTACCAAGAGACCCAGTACTTC.

The chain carries TRBV28 and TRBJ1-1, with a tentative D call TRBD1 (5 bases). This CDR3 contains 13 residues. Per germline, CDR1 MDHEN and CDR2 SYDVKM. Trimming stripped 3 bases from V and 6 bases from J, with 11 bases between. The CDR3 spells CASSFLGGSEAFF. CDR3 bases: TGTGCCAGCAGTTTCTTGGGGGGGTCTGAAGCTTTCTTT. Full variable domain (rest looked up from reference TRBV28 and TRBJ1-1): DVKVTQSSRYLVKRTGEKVFLECVQDMDHENMFWYRQDPGLGLRLIYFSYDVKMKEKGDIPEGYSVSREKKERFSLILESASTNQTSMYLCASSFLGGSEAFFGQGTRLTVV.

This clone was detected only a few times. V gene TRBV5-1 combines with J gene TRBJ2-5; 9 bases map to TRBD2. This CDR3 has 14 residues. The trim removed 4 bases at V and 4 bases at J, leaving 5 bases unmatched. Germline V CDR1 and CDR2: SGHRS, YFSETQ. This chain's CDR3 is CASSTNSGGETQYF. DNA of the CDR3: TGCGCCAGCAGCACAAATAGCGGGGGAGAGACCCAGTACTTC.

About this clone itself: Other DNA sequences in this specimen translate into the identical CDR3. The rearrangement links TRBV2 to TRBJ1-2, with 10 bases fitting TRBD1. Germline assignment: CDR1 SNHLY and CDR2 FYNNEI. This CDR3 contains 14 residues. Trimming took 1 base from V and 5 from J; bases not matched to a gene: 1. The CDR3 coding sequence is TGTGCCAGCAGTGAAGGGACAGGGGGATATGGCTACACCTTC. This translates into CASSEGTGGYGYTF.

V is TRBV6-5 and J is TRBJ1-4; tentative D call: TRBD1 (5 bases). V lost 0 bases, J lost 11 bases, and 16 bases lay in between. The CDR3 contains 15 residues. Germline values: CDR1 MNHEY, CDR2 SVGAGI. CDR3 coding DNA: TGTGCCAGCAGTTACTCTAGTCAGGGAAAAATTAAACTGTTTTTT. Encoded protein: CASSYSSQGKIKLFF.

This chain connects TRBV28 to TRBJ1-4, with D perhaps TRBD1 (5 bases). V lost 6 bases to trimming and J lost 13 bases, with 15 bases between them. Germline CDR1 MDHEN, CDR2 SYDVKM. The CDR3 has 12 residues. The CDR3 bases are TGTGCCAGCAGGCTGGGACTCCCCGGACTGTTTTTT. Protein: CASRLGLPGLFF.

The chain links TRBV3-1 (or the pseudogene TRBV3-2) to TRBJ2-5; 8 positions match TRBD2. Germline values: CDR1 LGHDT, CDR2 YNNKEL (reference sequence). V shed 5 bases and J 3 bases; nucleotides not matched to a gene: 14. The CDR3 has 17 amino acids. The DNA for the CDR3 is TGTGCCAGCAGCTTTACCTCTGGGCAGCGGGGGAAAGAGACCCAGTACTTC. Protein sequence: CASSFTSGQRGKETQYF.